The entry that follows covers one T cell receptor beta chain sequence. Self-reported history from a screening survey and questionnaire set each donor's cohort. The entry originates in a study of blood T cell repertoires in COVID-19. Study summary: The analysed material was cDNA or gDNA that came from T cells, B-cell-depleted T cells, or PBMCs.

V was pared by 1 base and J by 0 bases, with 15 bases between. Germline V gene sequence: CDR1 GTSNPN, CDR2 SVGIG (reference sequence). CDR3 length: 16 amino acids. The data were produced by immunoSEQ multiplex PCR, yet TCRdb's version contains in-frame clones alone and is incomplete. The table records approximately 300,000 clones, roughly 87% of them present only once. What was sequenced was PBMCs or T cells enriched from blood (not recorded which). The clonotype originates from a woman in her 30s who had recovered from COVID-19. The chain recombines TRBV30 with TRBJ1-2; no firm D call. CDR3 nucleotide sequence: TGTGCCTGGAGTGCCTCGCGGGCTTTCCCTAACTATGGCTACACCTTC. Encoded protein: CAWSASRAFPNYGYTF. The full variable domain, with the rest looked up from reference TRBV30 and TRBJ1-2, is SQTIHQWPATLVQPVGSPLSLECTVEGTSNPNLYWYRQAAGRGLQLLFYSVGIGQISSEVPQNLSASRPQDRQFILSSKKLLLSDSGFYLCAWSASRAFPNYGYTFGSGTRLTVV.